These 8 T cell receptor beta chains were sequenced from one sample in a study of shared clonotypes between healthy human individuals. The assay was immunoSEQ multiplex PCR, and TCRdb's table has in-frame clones only and misses some. The sample has fewer than 1.8 million clones, less than 99% seen once; the top ten hold 0.36%. Sequencing was carried out using naive CD4+ T cells sorted from blood. Described subset: CD45RA+ positively selected. These receptor sequences come from a man aged 25 to 40 in good health.

The chain joins TRBV28 to TRBJ2-7, with 10 bases that match TRBD2. This CDR3 is built from 13 residues. After removal of 9 bases from V and 4 bases from J, the junction contained 6 bases not matched to a gene. CDR1 is MDHEN and CDR2 is SYDVKM in the germline V gene. CDR3 sequence: CASNLAGVYEQYF. Written as DNA, the CDR3 is TGTGCCAGTAACCTAGCGGGAGTGTACGAGCAGTACTTC.

The genes are TRBV5-6 and TRBJ2-7, with D possibly being TRBD1 or TRBD2 (7 bases each). The V end lost 4 bases, the J end lost 5 bases, and 31 bases lay between the germline ends. Germline loops: CDR1 SGHDT, CDR2 YYEEEE. CDR3 size: 19 residues. The CDR3 DNA follows: TGTGCCAGCAGCCCGCGGTCAAAGGGGGCCCGCGGGAGTAAAGACGAGCAGTACTTC. This translates into CASSPRSKGARGSKDEQYF.

This rearrangement joins TRBV15 to TRBJ2-2; D possibly corresponds to TRBD1 (5 bases). CDR1 and CDR2 from the germline V gene are LNHNV and YYDKDF (reference sequence). The CDR3 is 14 amino acids. Trimming removed 7 bases at V and 1 base at J, with 10 bases between. This CDR3 reads CATTSGRNTGELFF. The CDR3 bases are TGTGCCACCACCTCAGGGCGGAACACCGGGGAGCTGTTTTTT.

The chain carries TRBV4-1 and TRBJ2-1; 8 nucleotides line up with TRBD2. Germline loops: CDR1 MGHRA, CDR2 YSYEKL. Losses at the gene ends were 0 bases for V and 9 bases for J; bases not matched to a gene: 7. There are 15 residues in the CDR3. Here the CDR3 reads CASSQEGLVFGEQFF. DNA for the CDR3: TGCGCCAGCAGCCAAGAGGGACTAGTTTTCGGTGAGCAGTTCTTC.

This clone came up once. The chain carries TRBV7-6 and TRBJ2-1; 7 positions match TRBD1. The CDR3 has 14 amino acids. Germline CDR1 and CDR2: SGHVS and FNYEAQ. V shed 1 base and J 5 bases; nucleotides not matched to a gene: 2. The CDR3 loop reads CASSLDRGNNEQFF. The CDR3 DNA is TGTGCCAGCAGCTTAGACAGGGGAAACAATGAGCAGTTCTTC.

The chain links TRBV5-4 to TRBJ2-3; D is ambiguous. The CDR3 length is 15 residues. Per germline, CDR1 SGHNT and CDR2 YYREEE (reference sequence). Trimming left V 4 bases short and J 4 bases short, with 16 bases between. The chain's CDR3 is CASSGETRRADTQYF. Here the CDR3 DNA reads TGTGCCAGCAGCGGAGAGACTCGAAGGGCAGATACGCAGTATTTT.

As regards this clone: Other DNA sequences in the same sample also yield this CDR3. CDR3 region: CASSPPGTPSYEQYF. For the CDR3, the DNA is TGTGCCAGCAGCCCACCCGGGACACCGAGCTACGAGCAGTACTTC. The chain employs TRBV28 and TRBJ2-7; tentative D call: TRBD1 (6 bases). The V end was cut by 6 bases, the J end by 3 bases, with 18 bases between. Germline V gene data show CDR1 as MDHEN and CDR2 as SYDVKM. The CDR3 length is 15 residues.

This chain connects TRBV11-3 to TRBJ2-7; 7 bases align to TRBD1. This CDR3 has 14 residues. Germline loops: CDR1 SGHNT, CDR2 YENEEA. V dropped 2 bases and J dropped 6; count of bases not matched to a gene: 7. This CDR3 is CASSLSGQLSEQYF. The CDR3 nucleotides are TGTGCCAGCAGCTTATCGGGACAGCTCTCCGAGCAGTACTTC.